The subject of this entry is one TCR beta chain. The method was immunoSEQ multiplex PCR; TCRdb's version includes in-frame clones alone and lacks a portion of them. The table records about 160,000 clones, about four fifths of them present only once. The germline V gene has CDR1 MGHDK and CDR2 SYGVNS. The junction had 4 bases not matched to a gene; V was cut back by 1 base and J by 5 bases. CDR3 size: 14 residues. The entry originates in a study of blood T cell repertoires in COVID-19. V gene TRBV25-1 combines with J gene TRBJ1-2; 7 bases fit TRBD1. Sequenced input: PBMCs or T cells enriched from blood (not recorded which). The sequence was collected from a woman aged 55-70 years who had recovered from COVID-19. Written as DNA, the CDR3 is TGTGCCAGCAGTGAATTAGGGACAGTGTATGGCTACACCTTC. Amino acid sequence: CASSELGTVYGYTF.